What follows are 19 T cell receptor beta chains derived from one specimen sequenced in a study of blood T cell repertoires in COVID-19. The protocol was immunoSEQ multiplex PCR, while the TCRdb copy is restricted to in-frame clones and leaves out a portion. The top ten clones hold 15% to 20% of a sample with fewer than 150,000 clones, around 83% of them seen once. What was sequenced was PBMCs or T cells enriched from blood (not recorded which). The receptors derive from a man aged 25 to 40 who had recovered from COVID-19.

The J gene is TRBJ1-2, the V gene TRBV25-1; 7 bases are a match to TRBD1. The CDR3 length is 15 residues. The germline V gene encodes CDR1 MGHDK and CDR2 SYGVNS. V was clipped by 1 base and J by 7 bases; unmatched bases: 9. In DNA form, the CDR3 reads TGTGCCAGCAGTGAATTTAAAGGGGGCTTGGGTGGCTACACCTTC. Translating it yields CASSEFKGGLGGYTF.

The CDR3 nucleotides are TGTGCCAGCAGAGACCCCAGGGGCACAGATACGCAGTATTTT. Amino acids: CASRDPRGTDTQYF. The chain links TRBV6-5 to TRBJ2-3, with D possibly being TRBD1 (5 bases). CDR1 is MNHEY, CDR2 SVGAGI, per germline. Trimming took 6 bases from V and 1 from J, leaving 11 bases between them. The CDR3 spans 14 residues.

This chain uses TRBV5-6 with TRBJ2-2; TRBD1 agrees at 9 bases. CDR1 and CDR2 from the germline V gene are SGHDT and YYEEEE. The CDR3 spans 16 residues. Trimming at V came to 4 bases and at J to 5 bases, leaving 9 bases not matched to a gene. The CDR3 DNA follows: TGTGCCAGCAGCGTACTACAGGGGGCGCGGACCGGGGAGCTGTTTTTT. The encoded protein is CASSVLQGARTGELFF.

This clone showed up just a few times. This chain links TRBV5-1 with TRBJ1-5; TRBD1 agrees at 7 bases. Germline V gene data show CDR1 as SGHRS and CDR2 as YFSETQ. There are 19 residues in the CDR3. Trimming took 0 bases from V and 2 from J; bases not matched to a gene: 14. The CDR3 region is CASSLENGAGTAGNQPQHF. Written as DNA, the CDR3 is TGCGCCAGCAGCTTGGAAAACGGGGCCGGGACAGCGGGCAATCAGCCCCAGCATTTT.

V gene TRBV5-4 combines with J gene TRBJ2-3; 8 bases map to TRBD2. Germline V gene sequence: CDR1 SGHNT, CDR2 YYREEE (reference sequence). The CDR3 has 16 residues. The V segment lost 4 bases and the J segment 1 base; nucleotides outside the gene matches: 8. The CDR3 sequence: CASSPNSGAGTDTQYF. CDR3 DNA: TGTGCCAGCAGCCCAAATAGCGGGGCAGGCACAGATACGCAGTATTTT.

Only a few counts were recorded for this clone. This rearrangement joins TRBV19 to TRBJ2-3, with 10 positions matching TRBD2. The V gene's germline CDR1 is LNHDA and CDR2 SQIVND (reference sequence). The length of the CDR3 is 16 residues. V was clipped by 7 bases and J by 7 bases; unmatched bases: 14. CDR3 coding DNA: TGTGCCAGTACCCCCCGGGGAGCGGGGGGGCCGAATACGCAGTATTTT. Its translation is CASTPRGAGGPNTQYF.

This chain connects TRBV24-1 to TRBJ2-7; TRBD2 might be the D (7 bases). This CDR3 has 14 residues. Germline CDR1 KGHDR, CDR2 SFDVKD. Trimming left V 9 bases short and J 0 bases short, with 14 bases between. The DNA for the CDR3 is TGTGCCACCCTAAGGGGGGGGAGCTCCTACGAGCAGTACTTC. This codes for CATLRGGSSYEQYF.

V and J are TRBV2 and TRBJ2-7; TRBD1 agrees at 8 bases. CDR3 size: 16 residues. The V and J ends lost 4 bases and 0 bases, in that order; junction bases with no gene match: 8. Looked up from germline, CDR1 is SNHLY and CDR2 is FYNNEI. The DNA of the CDR3 is TGTGCCAGCAGTGGAGCCGGGACAGGACTCTCCTACGAGCAGTACGTC. It specifies CASSGAGTGLSYEQYV.

CDR3 sequence: CASSYPLQGAGTEAFF. CDR3 DNA: TGTGCCAGCAGTTACCCTCTCCAGGGGGCTGGGACTGAAGCTTTCTTT. The chain uses TRBV6-5 and TRBJ1-1, with TRBD1 matching 8 bases. Trimming took 2 bases from V and 5 from J; bases not matched to a gene: 10. This CDR3 spans 16 amino acids. Looked up from germline, CDR1 is MNHEY and CDR2 is SVGAGI.

The chain uses TRBV18 and TRBJ1-1; maybe TRBD1 (5 bases). Germline V gives CDR1 KGHSH, CDR2 LQKENI. V gave up 8 bases and J gave up 5 bases, with 21 bases separating them. The CDR3 is 15 residues long. CDR3 DNA sequence: TGTGCCAGCGGACTGGAGGGGCAGGGTGGAACTGAAGCTTTCTTT. Translating it yields CASGLEGQGGTEAFF.

The V call is TRBV18, the J call TRBJ2-5; weak D call: TRBD2 (7 bases). This CDR3 contains 16 residues. The V gene lost 3 bases and the J gene lost 4 bases, with 18 bases spanning the gap. The germline CDR1 and CDR2 sequences are KGHSH and LQKENI. The CDR3 protein is CASSPPPGGRGETQYF. In DNA form, the CDR3 reads TGTGCCAGCTCACCCCCCCCCGGGGGGCGGGGAGAGACCCAGTACTTC.

The chain has TRBV7-9 and TRBJ2-2; D is unresolved. The germline gives CDR1 SEHNR, CDR2 FQNEAQ (reference sequence). The CDR3 contains 14 residues. The V and J ends lost 2 bases and 2 bases respectively, with 6 bases between them. The CDR3 sequence is CASSLFGNTGELFF. In nucleotides, the CDR3 is TGTGCCAGCAGCTTATTCGGTAACACCGGGGAGCTGTTTTTT.

This chain uses TRBV5-1 with TRBJ2-1, with 7 positions matching TRBD2. This CDR3 has 14 residues. Germline loops: CDR1 SGHRS, CDR2 YFSETQ. Unmatched junction bases numbered 9, after V lost 3 bases and J lost 9 bases. The CDR3 sequence: CASSSGLLSSEQFF. In DNA, the CDR3 is TGCGCCAGCAGCTCGGGACTATTATCGAGTGAGCAGTTCTTC.

V gene TRBV2 combines with J gene TRBJ2-1; D gene uncertain. The CDR3 sequence is 14 residues long. V was cut by 4 bases and J by 2 bases, with 9 bases left in between. In germline, CDR1 is SNHLY, CDR2 FYNNEI. The CDR3 protein is CASSAAGAYNEQFF. CDR3 DNA sequence: TGTGCCAGCAGTGCCGCAGGTGCCTACAATGAGCAGTTCTTC.

The chain carries TRBV7-9 and TRBJ2-2, with 9 bases lining up with TRBD1. Trimming at V came to 3 bases and at J to 5 bases, leaving 10 bases not matched to a gene. Germline V gene sequence: CDR1 SEHNR, CDR2 FQNEAQ (reference sequence). This CDR3 contains 17 residues. Written as DNA, the CDR3 is TGTGCCAGCAGCTTTACAGGGGGCTATAGTGGAACCGGGGAGCTGTTTTTT. This translates into CASSFTGGYSGTGELFF.

This sequence joins TRBV24-1 and TRBJ1-2; D gene unclear. Germline V gene lookup returns CDR1 KGHDR and CDR2 SFDVKD. There are 13 residues in the CDR3. Trimming took off 4 bases at V and 4 bases at J, with 9 bases between the two ends. Here the CDR3 DNA reads TGTGCCACCAGTGAGAACAGCGGCTATGGCTACACCTTC. Amino acids: CATSENSGYGYTF.

This chain joins TRBV18 and TRBJ2-7, with TRBD2 as a possible D gene (6 bases). The CDR3 is 14 amino acids. Germline-derived CDR1 and CDR2 are KGHSH and LQKENI. Trimming stripped 4 bases from V and 2 bases from J, with 12 bases between. The CDR3 spells CASSRGDPPYEQYF. CDR3 in DNA: TGTGCCAGCTCACGGGGGGACCCACCCTACGAGCAGTACTTC. Based on the CDR3 plus reference TRBV18 and TRBJ2-7, the full variable domain is NAGVMQNPRHLVRRRGQEARLRCSPMKGHSHVYWYRQLPEEGLKFMVYLQKENIIDESGMPKERFSAEFPKEGPSILRIQQVVRGDSAAYFCASSRGDPPYEQYFGPGTRLTVT.

The rearrangement links TRBV5-6 to TRBJ1-3; no definite D call. CDR1 is SGHDT and CDR2 is YYEEEE in the germline V gene. V was shortened by 0 bases and J by 1 base, with 8 bases between the two germline ends. The CDR3 runs 15 residues. Written as DNA, the CDR3 is TGTGCCAGCAGCTTGGTCCGGGATTCTGGAAACACCATATATTTT. Translating gives CASSLVRDSGNTIYF.

For the CDR3, the DNA is TGTGCCAGCAGCTTAGCCAGCGGGCCCTCGGCCGGGGAGCTGTTTTTT. Encoded protein: CASSLASGPSAGELFF. The gene calls are TRBV11-2 and TRBJ2-2, with D maybe TRBD2 (6 bases). The CDR3 runs to 16 residues. Trimming took 1 base from V and 6 from J, leaving 15 bases between them. In germline, CDR1 is SGHAT, CDR2 FQNNGV.